This TCR beta chain came from a study of siplizumab effects on memory and regulatory T cells (dated by TCRdb to about 2019). General notes on the study: The effect of the anti-CD2 antibody siplizumab on alloreactive T-cell subsets was examined in allogeneic mixed lymphocyte reactions constructed from human PBMCs.

Library preparation employed the immunoSEQ multiplex PCR assay. Each sample had 80,000 to 100,000 TCR templates assayed by the deep sequencing platform. Genomic DNA extracted from sorted T cells was the material used for TCRbeta CDR3 sequencing. The original pipeline was this. Clonal analysis of TCRbeta CDR3 data was done in the R programming language. Alloreactive CD4+ and CD8+ clones were defined by comparing unstimulated samples with post-reaction CFSE-low samples. By matching sequences to the repertoires of sorted unstimulated Treg and non-Treg cells, each alloreactive CD4+ clone was assigned a regulatory or non-regulatory origin. Here the immuneACCESS table is served through TCRdb, limited to in-frame sequences with V and J called. Missing clones are a known gap in these copies; in checked studies unresolved V genes cover under half, and the rest lacks a known reason. V and J calls and clone size come straight from that table; D and trimming were deduced from the DNA. In all, the sample holds approximately 92,000 clones, and about 95% of those were seen once. The ten largest clones represent 1% to 1.5% of the sample.

Sorted unstimulated T cells and proliferating T cells recovered from mixed lymphocyte reactions were subjected to TCRbeta CDR3 sequencing. Fresh whole blood from approximately ten HLA-typed healthy donors was used to isolate PBMCs. To map where alloreactive clones came from, unstimulated CD4+ non-regulatory T cells were FACS-sorted. On the study overall, not on this receptor specifically: Whether proliferating Tregs from siplizumab cultures were suppressive was not functionally confirmed. Of the alloreactive CD4+ clones that could be mapped, the Treg-derived share averaged about 67% with siplizumab compared with under 35% in control reactions. Sequences below about 10^-5 frequency were poorly captured, so only a minor fraction of alloreactive clones could be mapped to unstimulated subsets. Unstimulated naive T cells appeared to be more diverse than memory T cells, and naive cells seemed to make a substantial contribution to the alloresponse. Siplizumab significantly reduced the cumulative frequency of alloreactive sequences traceable to unstimulated CD4+ memory T cells. About 80-96% of proliferating CD4+ or CD8+ clones could not be given a naive or memory phenotype.

In the case of this clone: Its target antigen remains unknown. Qualities for individual bases were not recorded, and no much larger clone is one base off.

Here V drops 3 bases and J drops 7 bases, and the junction holds 8 bases not matched to any gene. Per the germline V gene (reference sequence), SGHNT is the CDR1 and YYREEE is the CDR2. From its cysteine to its phenylalanine, the CDR3 spans 14 amino acids. CDR3 DNA is the only sequence kept; it has 42 bases, read in frame from the first base. The sequence was obtained from a human donor in good health. The sequencing input was non-Treg CD4+ T cells sorted from blood. The sample's cell subset or site label, decoded: FACS-sorted unstimulated CD4+ non-regulatory T cells. Here the chain combines TRBV5-4 and TRBJ1-2; a stretch of 8 junction bases matches TRBD1. The CDR3 in this case is CASSYQTGESGYTF. The nucleotide sequence reads as follows: TGTGCCAGCAGCTACCAGACAGGGGAATCTGGCTACACCTTC.